A selection of T cell receptor beta chains follows, all from one sample in a study of cytomegalovirus exposure and HLA in healthy donors. TCRdb keeps only in-frame clones here, not all; method: immunoSEQ multiplex PCR. The table shows approximately 150,000 clones, with roughly 80% occurring only once. Material for sequencing was PBMCs. The receptors come from a man aged 25 to 40 in good health and CMV-seropositive. Both conserved end residues are part of each CDR3. A D gene is named only where the DNA matches it firmly. Only part of the rows carry a size: once, few, many, or a class if the clone is expanded.

clone size | J gene | D gene | V gene | CDR3 DNA | CDR3 protein
NA | TRBJ2-7 | NA | TRBV19 | TGTGCCAGTAGACCTACGACAGAATCTGGTTACGAGCAGTACTTC | CASRPTTESGYEQYF
NA | TRBJ2-1 | TRBD1 | TRBV9 | TGTGCCAGCAGCGTTGACAGGGGGAGCTCCTACAATGAGCAGTTCTTC | CASSVDRGSSYNEQFF
few | TRBJ1-5 | NA | TRBV6-1 | TGTGCCAGCAGTGAACCCCCAGGGTGGAATCAGCCCCAGCATTTT | CASSEPPGWNQPQHF
few | TRBJ2-7 | TRBD1 | TRBV5-4 | TGTGCCAGCAGCTTGGGACAGGGACGGAACGAGCAGTACTTC | CASSLGQGRNEQYF
NA | TRBJ1-5 | NA | TRBV28 | TGTGCCAGCAGTCCTACAGTTTGGAGGGGCGCGAACGGCAATCAGCCCCAGCATTTT | CASSPTVWRGANGNQPQHF
NA | TRBJ1-6 | NA | TRBV7-9 | TGTGCCAGCAGCCCCGGGACAAAGAATTCACCCCTCCACTTT | CASSPGTKNSPLHF
NA | TRBJ2-7 | NA | TRBV28 | TGTGCCAGCACCGCCCAACTAGGGAGGGAGCAGTACTTC | CASTAQLGREQYF
NA | TRBJ2-5 | TRBD1 | TRBV27 | TGTGCCAGCAGTCCCGGTTGGGACAGGGACCAAGAGGCCCAGTACTTC | CASSPGWDRDQEAQYF
NA | TRBJ1-4 | TRBD1 | TRBV5-1 | TGCGCCAGCAGCTTGGAGGGACAGATAAATGAAAAACTGTTTTTT | CASSLEGQINEKLFF
NA | TRBJ1-6 | TRBD1 | TRBV6-6 | TGTGCCAGCAGCCCGGGAGGGGGCGCGAGTAATTCACCCCTCCACTTT | CASSPGGGASNSPLHF
NA | TRBJ2-3 | TRBD1 | TRBV15 | TGTGCCACCAGCAGAACCGGGACAGGGGGCGCAGATACGCAGTATTTT | CATSRTGTGGADTQYF
NA | TRBJ2-2 | NA | TRBV7-9 | TGTGCCAGCATCCCAGGGTGGGGCAAGAACACCGGGGAGCTGTTTTTT | CASIPGWGKNTGELFF
NA | TRBJ1-6 | NA | TRBV19 | TGTGCCAGTAGGCCGGGAGAGATCATTTCACCCCTCCACTTT | CASRPGEIISPLHF
NA | TRBJ1-6 | TRBD1 | TRBV28 | TGTGCCAGCGGGACAGGGGCGAATTCACCCCTCCACTTT | CASGTGANSPLHF
once | TRBJ1-1 | TRBD1 | TRBV2 | TGTGCCAGCAGGGAGACAGGGGGGACTGAAGCTTTCTTT | CASRETGGTEAFF
once | TRBJ1-5 | NA | TRBV19 | TGTGCCAGTAGTATCCAGGGCGGGGGCAATCAGCCCCAGCATTTT | CASSIQGGGNQPQHF
NA | TRBJ2-7 | NA | TRBV28 | TGTGCCAGCAGTTTGGAGTTTTACGAGCAGTACTTC | CASSLEFYEQYF